Presented here are 32 T cell receptor beta chains from one specimen sequenced in a study of blood T cell repertoires in COVID-19. The protocol was immunoSEQ multiplex PCR, while the TCRdb copy is restricted to in-frame clones and leaves out a portion. Of approximately 270,000 clones in the sample, around 89% are singletons; the top ten hold more than 0.75%. The sequenced material came from peripheral blood. The receptors stem from a man aged 25-45 years with acute or convalescent COVID-19.

The V gene is TRBV12-5, the J gene TRBJ2-5, with 9 bases that match TRBD1. This CDR3 contains 15 residues. V was clipped by 7 bases and J by 7 bases; unmatched bases: 13. Germline assignment: CDR1 LGHNT and CDR2 FRNRAP. In nucleotides, the CDR3 is TGTGCTAGTGCCCTGACCGGGACAGGGAGGGTGACCCAGTACTTC. Its protein is CASALTGTGRVTQYF.

The chain has TRBV30 and TRBJ1-6; possibly TRBD1 for D (6 bases). Trimming cost V 4 bases and J 7 bases, with 14 bases left between them. Germline V gene sequence: CDR1 GTSNPN, CDR2 SVGIG (reference sequence). This CDR3 spans 14 amino acids. CDR3 DNA sequence: TGTGCCTGGAAGACAGGTGGCACCAATTCACCCCTCCACTTT. Translation: CAWKTGGTNSPLHF.

Concerning this clone itself: Other DNA sequences in the sample encode the same CDR3. The rearrangement joins TRBV5-1 to TRBJ2-1; 8 bases are shared with TRBD2. Germline values: CDR1 SGHRS, CDR2 YFSETQ. The CDR3 contains 17 residues. The V gene end was trimmed by 1 base and the J gene end by 6 bases; junction bases not matched to a gene: 12. DNA for the CDR3: TGCGCCAGCAGCTTGCCAATGCGGGGGGTAGCGTTCAATGAGCAGTTCTTC. Protein: CASSLPMRGVAFNEQFF.

The chain links TRBV2 to TRBJ1-5; TRBD1 might be the D (6 bases). CDR1 and CDR2 (germline): SNHLY, FYNNEI. Deletions cut 4 bases from V and 4 bases from J, with 8 bases between. The CDR3 is 13 amino acids. CDR3 coding DNA: TGTGCCAGCAGTGGGACAGCGAATCAGCCCCAGCATTTT. Translated: CASSGTANQPQHF.

The gene calls are TRBV5-1 and TRBJ2-3; TRBD2 matches at 12 bases. Germline CDR1 reads SGHRS; CDR2 reads YFSETQ. The CDR3 length is 17 residues. With V trimmed by 3 bases and J by 8 bases, 13 bases remained unmatched. The DNA for the CDR3 is TGCGCCAGCAGCTACTACCCTGGACTAGCGGGGATCCCTACGCAGTATTTT. This gives the protein CASSYYPGLAGIPTQYF.

The chain is built from TRBV7-9 and TRBJ2-1, with 10 positions matching TRBD1. Germline V gives CDR1 SEHNR, CDR2 FQNEAQ (reference sequence). The CDR3 runs 17 residues. J was trimmed by 6 bases and V by 3 bases; bases with no gene match: 11. The CDR3 loop is CASSFGQGGRLVNEQFF. CDR3 DNA sequence: TGTGCCAGCAGCTTTGGACAGGGGGGTAGGTTGGTCAATGAGCAGTTCTTC.

In its sample, this clone was seen a few times. The chain combines TRBV3-1 (or the pseudogene TRBV3-2) with TRBJ2-3, with D possibly TRBD2 on 7 matching bases. The V end was cut by 0 bases, the J end by 2 bases, with 18 bases between. Germline V gene data show CDR1 as LGHDT and CDR2 as YNNKEL (reference sequence). This CDR3 is 18 amino acids long. The CDR3 region has the DNA TGTGCCAGCAGCCAAGATCCCCCCCGCGGGGGCCCCACAGATACGCAGTATTTT. This translates into CASSQDPPRGGPTDTQYF.

The rearrangement uses TRBV3-1 (or the pseudogene TRBV3-2) and TRBJ2-1, with 8 nucleotides matching TRBD1. J lost 9 bases, V lost 1 base, and 8 bases had no gene match. Per the germline V gene, CDR1 is LGHDT and CDR2 is YNNKEL (reference sequence). The CDR3 spans 15 residues. The CDR3 loop is CASSQVDRDRGEQFF. The CDR3 nucleotides read TGTGCCAGCAGCCAAGTGGACAGGGACCGGGGTGAGCAGTTCTTC.

For the CDR3, the DNA is TGTGCCAGCAGCGTAATTGGACAGGAGAGGGGTGAGCAGTTCTTC. Translating it yields CASSVIGQERGEQFF. This chain links TRBV9 with TRBJ2-1; 7 bases are shared with TRBD1. This CDR3 region has 15 residues. The J segment lost 9 bases and the V segment lost 1 base, leaving 10 bases of the junction unmatched. Germline values: CDR1 SGDLS, CDR2 YYNGEE.

The V call is TRBV10-3, the J call TRBJ2-3; TRBD1 matches 8 bases. This CDR3 spans 20 amino acids. Trimming removed 4 bases from V and 3 bases from J; junction bases left unmatched: 21. Per the germline V gene, CDR1 is ENHRY and CDR2 is SYGVKD. DNA for the CDR3: TGTGCCATCAGTGGACCCTTGACGGGACAGGATCCGGCACGGACAGATACGCAGTATTTT. It translates to CAISGPLTGQDPARTDTQYF.

This chain connects TRBV10-1 to TRBJ2-3; TRBD1 aligns across 9 bases. Germline V CDR1 and CDR2: WNHNN, SYGVQD (reference sequence). Trimming at V came to 5 bases and at J to 1 base, leaving 7 bases not matched to a gene. The CDR3 has 16 residues. DNA for the CDR3: TGCGCCAGCAGTAGCGGACAGGGGCGTCGCACAGATACGCAGTATTTT. Its protein is CASSSGQGRRTDTQYF.

The chain couples TRBV6-2 or TRBV6-3 to TRBJ2-7; TRBD1 is a possible D gene (5 bases). V dropped 7 bases and J dropped 6 bases, with 16 bases sitting between them. The germline CDR1 and CDR2 sequences are MNHEY and SVGEGT. The CDR3 sequence is 13 residues long. CDR3 amino acids: CASTPRVLGEQYF. The CDR3 coding sequence is TGTGCCAGCACCCCCAGGGTTCTTGGCGAGCAGTACTTC.

The rearrangement uses TRBV18 and TRBJ2-3; D may be TRBD2 (5 bases). V gave up 3 bases and J gave up 3 bases, with 10 bases separating them. Germline V gene lookup returns CDR1 KGHSH and CDR2 LQKENI. This CDR3 contains 14 residues. The CDR3 reads CASSPTGSTDTQYF. In DNA form, the CDR3 reads TGTGCCAGCTCACCGACGGGGTCGACAGATACGCAGTATTTT.

This clone was seen more than once but under ten times. V usage is TRBV9 and J usage is TRBJ1-1; a weak D match, TRBD1 (5 bases). Germline lookup yields CDR1 SGDLS and CDR2 YYNGEE. Between the trimmed V and J ends, which lost 2 bases and 5 bases, there was a span of 16 bases. The CDR3 is 15 residues long. CDR3 DNA: TGTGCCAGCAGCGTTGGGGCGGGGGAACGGACTGAAGCTTTCTTT. The encoded protein is CASSVGAGERTEAFF.

This clone was counted a single time. J is TRBJ1-1 and V is TRBV10-1; D gene ambiguous. V was pared by 6 bases and J by 5 bases, with 13 bases between. This CDR3 is 13 amino acids long. The germline gives CDR1 WNHNN, CDR2 SYGVQD (reference sequence). CDR3 coding DNA: TGCGCCAGCAGCGCCGGAGGGCGAACTGAAGCTTTCTTT. This encodes CASSAGGRTEAFF.

V and J are TRBV19 and TRBJ1-2; 8 bases align to TRBD1. V trimming: 3 bases; J trimming: 7 bases; junction bases outside the gene matches: 4. The CDR3 covers 13 residues. Germline CDR1 is LNHDA and CDR2 is SQIVND (reference sequence). Here the CDR3 reads CASSIRQGSGYTF. The CDR3 coding sequence is TGTGCCAGTAGTATCCGACAGGGGTCTGGCTACACCTTC.

In nucleotides, the CDR3 is TGCGCCAGCGTTAACGAAAGGACTAACGGCAATGAGCAGTTCTTC. It translates to CASVNERTNGNEQFF. The rearrangement joins TRBV4-1 to TRBJ2-1; a possible D gene is TRBD2 (6 bases). Germline loops: CDR1 MGHRA, CDR2 YSYEKL. V was trimmed by 8 bases and J by 6 bases, leaving 20 bases between them. The CDR3 covers 15 residues.

The chain couples TRBV23-1 to TRBJ1-4, with D possibly TRBD1 on 6 matching bases. TRBV23-1 is annotated as an ORF whose role is uncertain. The CDR3 has 14 residues. V lost 4 bases and J lost 8, with 14 bases in between. CDR3 sequence: CASSLRGGREKLFF. CDR3 nucleotide sequence: TGCGCCAGCAGTCTCCGGGGGGGCAGGGAAAAACTGTTTTTT.

V and J are TRBV6-5 and TRBJ1-6; D might be TRBD1 (6 bases). V was shortened by 0 bases and J by 12 bases, with 12 bases between the two germline ends. Per germline, CDR1 MNHEY and CDR2 SVGAGI. The length of the CDR3 is 14 residues. As DNA, the CDR3 is TGTGCCAGCAGTTACTCCCTGGACAGCCAACCCCTCCACTTT. It encodes CASSYSLDSQPLHF.

The genes are TRBV4-1 and TRBJ2-3, with 8 positions matching TRBD2. Trimming at V came to 0 bases and at J to 0 bases, leaving 8 bases not matched to a gene. CDR3 size: 18 residues. Germline CDR1 MGHRA, CDR2 YSYEKL. The CDR3 region is CASSQDLWTSLSTDTQYF. Here the CDR3 DNA reads TGCGCCAGCAGCCAAGATCTTTGGACTAGCCTAAGCACAGATACGCAGTATTTT.

V is TRBV24-1 and J is TRBJ1-5; D not certain. Trimming cost V 6 bases and J 0 bases, with 8 bases left between them. CDR1 and CDR2 from the germline V gene are KGHDR and SFDVKD. The CDR3 is made up of 14 amino acids. In nucleotides, the CDR3 is TGTGCCACCAGTACCGGTTATAGCAATCAGCCCCAGCATTTT. Protein sequence: CATSTGYSNQPQHF.

The chain uses TRBV10-3 and TRBJ1-2; D is possibly TRBD1 (6 bases). The CDR3 contains 14 residues. Trimming stripped 5 bases from V and 3 bases from J, with 13 bases between. Germline values: CDR1 ENHRY, CDR2 SYGVKD. The CDR3 sequence: CAISPRDKYYGYTF. The CDR3 region has the DNA TGTGCCATCAGTCCTAGGGACAAATACTATGGCTACACCTTC.

The J gene is TRBJ1-1, the V gene TRBV18; 7 bases agree with TRBD1. Germline V gene lookup returns CDR1 KGHSH and CDR2 LQKENI. V was clipped by 1 base and J by 5 bases; unmatched bases: 7. This CDR3 has 15 amino acids. As DNA, the CDR3 is TGTGCCAGCTCACCACTCTCAGGCAGGGGGACTGAAGCTTTCTTT. Translated, it gives CASSPLSGRGTEAFF.

The chain couples TRBV18 to TRBJ1-2; 7 positions agree with TRBD1. Germline V gene sequence: CDR1 KGHSH, CDR2 LQKENI. V was pared by 3 bases and J by 7 bases, with 2 bases of the junction left unmatched. The CDR3 consists of 12 residues. CDR3 sequence reads: CASSPTGFGYTF. The CDR3 coding sequence is TGTGCCAGCTCACCGACAGGGTTTGGCTACACCTTC.

CDR3 DNA sequence: TGTGCCAGCTCACCAACAGGGGTCCGAAATGACATTCAGTACTTC. Residues: CASSPTGVRNDIQYF. The genes are TRBV18 and TRBJ2-4; 7 bases are a match to TRBD1. The CDR3 has 15 residues. Germline CDR1 and CDR2: KGHSH and LQKENI. The ends lost 2 bases at V and 8 bases at J; junction bases unmatched: 9.

The chain recombines TRBV25-1 with TRBJ2-3, with 8 bases matching TRBD1. CDR3 size: 17 residues. V lost 6 bases, J lost 2 bases, and 13 bases stayed unmatched. The germline V gene encodes CDR1 MGHDK and CDR2 SYGVNS. The CDR3 region has the DNA TGTGCCAGCAGCGCCGGGACAGGACATTCGGACACAGATACGCAGTATTTT. Translation gives CASSAGTGHSDTDTQYF.

The rearrangement links TRBV6-6 to TRBJ1-2; 7 nucleotides line up with TRBD1. J lost 4 bases, V lost 6 bases, and 8 bases had no gene match. CDR1 and CDR2 (germline): MNHNY, SVGAGI (reference sequence). The CDR3 runs 14 residues. The DNA for the CDR3 is TGTGCCAGCAGGCCGACAGGGTCGGCCTATGGCTACACCTTC. Amino acid sequence: CASRPTGSAYGYTF.

V is TRBV7-2 and J is TRBJ2-1, with 9 nucleotides matching TRBD2. With 3 bases clipped from V and 7 bases from J, the junction kept 10 bases outside the gene matches. Germline values: CDR1 SGHTA, CDR2 FQGNSA. CDR3 size: 16 residues. DNA of the CDR3: TGTGCCAGCAGCTTGTTAGCGGGAGATGTTTGGAATGAGCAGTTCTTC. Translation: CASSLLAGDVWNEQFF. The full variable domain, in which reference TRBV7-2 and TRBJ2-1 provide the parts outside the CDR3, is GAGVSQSPSNKVTEKGKDVELRCDPISGHTALYWYRQSLGQGLEFLIYFQGNSAPDKSGLPSDRFSAERTGGSVSTLTIQRTQQEDSAVYLCASSLLAGDVWNEQFFGPGTRLTVL.

The rearrangement joins TRBV28 to TRBJ1-3, with 7 bases that match TRBD1. V was clipped by 6 bases and J by 5 bases; unmatched bases: 10. This CDR3 region has 15 residues. Germline V lookup: CDR1 MDHEN, CDR2 SYDVKM. The CDR3: CASSSARGYRNTIYF. CDR3 sequence (DNA): TGTGCCAGCAGCTCGGCCAGGGGGTACCGAAACACCATATATTTT.

This chain uses TRBV7-9 with TRBJ2-3, with TRBD2 matching 8 bases. After removal of 6 bases from V and 4 bases from J, the junction contained 3 bases not matched to a gene. Germline-derived CDR1 and CDR2 are SEHNR and FQNEAQ (reference sequence). The CDR3 contains 13 residues. CDR3 DNA sequence: TGTGCCAGCAGGCCGGGAGGGCCAGATACGCAGTATTTT. It is translated as CASRPGGPDTQYF.

The chain employs TRBV5-1 and TRBJ2-5, with 9 nucleotides matching TRBD2. V trimming: 1 base; J trimming: 1 base; junction bases outside the gene matches: 2. CDR1 and CDR2 from the germline V gene are SGHRS and YFSETQ. The CDR3 length is 15 residues. In nucleotides, the CDR3 is TGCGCCAGCAGCTTGATTAGCGGGAGCCAAGAGACCCAGTACTTC. Its translation: CASSLISGSQETQYF. The full variable domain, completed using reference TRBV5-1 and TRBJ2-5, is KAGVTQTPRYLIKTRGQQVTLSCSPISGHRSVSWYQQTPGQGLQFLFEYFSETQRNKGNFPGRFSGRQFSNSRSEMNVSTLELGDSALYLCASSLISGSQETQYFGPGTRLLVL.

The rearrangement uses TRBV6-2 or TRBV6-3 and TRBJ1-6, with a weak D call TRBD1 (6 bases). V lost 4 bases to trimming and J lost 7 bases, with 11 bases between them. Looked up from germline, CDR1 is MNHEY and CDR2 is SVGEGT. The CDR3 runs to 14 residues. The CDR3 DNA reads TGTGCCAGCAGTTCCCAGGGGACAAATTCACCCCTCCACTTT. Translating it yields CASSSQGTNSPLHF.